Listed here are 22 T cell receptor beta chains from one sample, sequenced in a study of blood T cell repertoires in COVID-19. Produced via immunoSEQ multiplex PCR; TCRdb's table is partial and in-frame only. The sample records 300,000 to 350,000 clones, around 90% being singletons. Sequenced input: PBMCs or T cells enriched from blood (not recorded which). The source is a young woman who had recovered from COVID-19.

The chain links TRBV27 to TRBJ2-3; the D gene is possibly TRBD2 (6 bases). Germline CDR1 reads MNHEY; CDR2 reads SMNVEV (reference sequence). The germline V and J ends were trimmed by 4 bases and 4 bases, with 15 bases remaining between them. This CDR3 is 15 amino acids long. In DNA, the CDR3 is TGTGCCAGCAGTTCTCGGGAGTGGGGTCCAGATACGCAGTATTTT. It encodes CASSSREWGPDTQYF.

The chain links TRBV5-6 to TRBJ2-7, with 14 positions matching TRBD2. Losses at the gene ends were 4 bases for V and 3 bases for J; bases not matched to a gene: 3. From germline, CDR1 is SGHDT and CDR2 YYEEEE. The CDR3 loop spans 15 amino acids. CDR3 sequence: CASSLGLAGDYEQYF. The CDR3 DNA sequence: TGTGCCAGCAGCCTGGGACTAGCGGGGGACTACGAGCAGTACTTC.

This chain links TRBV7-9 with TRBJ2-7; tentative D call: TRBD2 (6 bases). V was pared by 5 bases and J by 2 bases, with 16 bases between. In germline, CDR1 is SEHNR, CDR2 FQNEAQ (reference sequence). The CDR3 has 15 residues. In DNA form, the CDR3 reads TGTGCCAGCAGCCAATTAAAGGGAGGTCCCTACGAGCAGTACTTC. Translated: CASSQLKGGPYEQYF.

This clone was detected only once. The gene calls are TRBV6-2 or TRBV6-3 and TRBJ2-7, with D maybe TRBD1 (6 bases). CDR3 length equals 15 residues. With 4 bases removed from V and 3 bases from J, the gap between germline ends came to 16 bases. Germline V CDR1 and CDR2: MNHEY, SVGEGT. CDR3 residues: CASSSRLRDNYEQYF. CDR3 DNA sequence: TGTGCCAGCAGTTCCCGTCTCCGGGACAACTACGAGCAGTACTTC.

The V call is TRBV4-1, the J call TRBJ2-2; D may be TRBD1 (5 bases). Germline V gives CDR1 MGHRA, CDR2 YSYEKL. The CDR3 is 16 amino acids. Trimming removed 0 bases from V and 15 bases from J, with 23 bases in between. This CDR3 reads CASSQESVLWQGRLFF. In DNA form, the CDR3 reads TGCGCCAGCAGCCAAGAAAGCGTCTTATGGCAGGGAAGGTTGTTTTTT.

The rearrangement uses TRBV11-1 and TRBJ1-1; 9 nucleotides match TRBD1. Germline loops: CDR1 SGHAT, CDR2 FQDESV (reference sequence). This CDR3 spans 16 amino acids. V dropped 5 bases and J dropped 1; count of bases not matched to a gene: 8. DNA of the CDR3: TGTGCCAGCAGCGGGACAGGGAGGAGGGGGAACACTGAAGCTTTCTTT. Translation gives CASSGTGRRGNTEAFF.

The V gene is TRBV14, the J gene TRBJ2-7; a weak D match, TRBD1 (6 bases). Per the germline V gene, CDR1 is SGHDN and CDR2 is FVKESK. CDR3 length: 12 amino acids. V gave up 4 bases and J gave up 3 bases, with 7 bases separating them. The CDR3 DNA reads TGTGCCAGCAGCCTGACAGGCTACGAGCAGTACTTC. It yields the protein CASSLTGYEQYF.

CDR3 nucleotide sequence: TGCGCCAGCAGCCAAGTACGCGGATTTTATAATTCACCCCTCCACTTT. It is translated as CASSQVRGFYNSPLHF. This chain connects TRBV4-1 to TRBJ1-6; D remains ambiguous. Trimming left V 1 base short and J 4 bases short, with 11 bases between. Germline V gene data show CDR1 as MGHRA and CDR2 as YSYEKL. This CDR3 is built from 16 residues.

The chain couples TRBV7-2 to TRBJ2-5; no firm D call. Trimming left V 2 bases short and J 5 bases short, with 9 bases between. Germline V gives CDR1 SGHTA, CDR2 FQGNSA. The CDR3 extends over 13 amino acids. Written as DNA, the CDR3 is TGTGCCAGCAGCTTATTCGGGTCGGAGACCCAGTACTTC. It yields the protein CASSLFGSETQYF.

This chain links TRBV1 with TRBJ2-5; TRBD2, as called in the table, went unchecked against the DNA. TRBV1 is designated a pseudogene. CDR3 size: 15 residues. For the CDR3, the DNA is TGCACCAGCAGCCAAAAGAAACGGTTTGGAGAGACCCAGTACTTC. It yields the protein CTSSQKKRFGETQYF.

The genes are TRBV6-5 and TRBJ2-7; TRBD1 matches 10 bases. V lost 5 bases and J lost 3; bases outside the gene matches: 4. The CDR3 runs 14 residues. Germline lookup yields CDR1 MNHEY and CDR2 SVGAGI. For the CDR3, the DNA is TGTGCCAGCAGTAAGACAGGGGGCCTCTACGAGCAGTACTTC. As protein: CASSKTGGLYEQYF.

The chain is built from TRBV5-4 and TRBJ2-7; D not certain. Between the trimmed V and J ends, which lost 1 base and 4 bases, there was a span of 3 bases. The length of the CDR3 is 11 residues. Germline V gene sequence: CDR1 SGHNT, CDR2 YYREEE (reference sequence). The chain's CDR3 is CASSLYYEQYF. The CDR3 region has the DNA TGTGCCAGCAGCTTGTATTACGAGCAGTACTTC. The full variable domain, rest sourced from reference TRBV5-4 and TRBJ2-7, is ETGVTQSPTHLIKTRGQQVTLRCSSQSGHNTVSWYQQALGQGPQFIFQYYREEENGRGNFPPRFSGLQFPNYSSELNVNALELDDSALYLCASSLYYEQYFGPGTRLTVT.

The chain combines TRBV27 with TRBJ1-1; 8 bases agree with TRBD1. J gave up 6 bases and V 4 bases, and 10 bases lay outside the gene matches. This CDR3 spans 15 amino acids. Germline CDR1 is MNHEY and CDR2 is SMNVEV (reference sequence). The chain's CDR3 is CASSSIGQGEAEAFF. CDR3 DNA sequence: TGTGCCAGCAGTTCGATAGGACAGGGCGAGGCTGAAGCTTTCTTT.

The chain carries TRBV25-1 and TRBJ2-3, with 12 bases matching TRBD2. Trimming at V came to 0 bases and at J to 0 bases, leaving 4 bases not matched to a gene. CDR1 is MGHDK, CDR2 SYGVNS, per germline. This CDR3 comprises 18 residues. In DNA, the CDR3 is TGTGCCAGCAGTGAATATGCCGGGACTAGCGGGAGCACAGATACGCAGTATTTT. Its protein is CASSEYAGTSGSTDTQYF.

The V call is TRBV9, the J call TRBJ2-3, with 7 bases that match TRBD2. V was pared by 4 bases and J by 4 bases, with 21 bases of the junction left unmatched. The CDR3 covers 19 residues. The germline V gene has CDR1 SGDLS and CDR2 YYNGEE. The CDR3 loop reads CASSPRAFGHAAGADTQYF. The CDR3 nucleotides are TGTGCCAGCAGCCCTCGCGCTTTCGGTCATGCGGCGGGGGCAGATACGCAGTATTTT.

The chain couples TRBV2 to TRBJ1-5; tentative D call: TRBD1 (5 bases). CDR1 is SNHLY, CDR2 FYNNEI, per germline. This CDR3 has 14 residues. V was cut by 2 bases and J by 4 bases, with 9 bases left in between. CDR3 coding DNA: TGTGCCAGCAGTGAACGACAGCTAAATCAGCCCCAGCATTTT. It yields the protein CASSERQLNQPQHF.

This chain links TRBV18 with TRBJ2-5; TRBD2 matches at 8 bases. The trim removed 6 bases at V and 1 base at J, leaving 7 bases unmatched. Germline CDR1 is KGHSH and CDR2 is LQKENI. This CDR3 has 15 amino acids. The CDR3 sequence is CASSPRGGSQETQYF. The CDR3 DNA is TGTGCCAGCTCCCCCCGGGGGGGGTCCCAAGAGACCCAGTACTTC.

The rearrangement links TRBV9 to TRBJ2-7, with 8 bases identical to TRBD2. Trimming at V came to 0 bases and at J to 6 bases, leaving 14 bases not matched to a gene. This CDR3 comprises 17 residues. Germline CDR1 reads SGDLS; CDR2 reads YYNGEE. DNA of the CDR3: TGTGCCAGCAGCGTAGGTAGGCGGGGGGAGGGTTGGGGCGAGCAGTACTTC. Translated, it gives CASSVGRRGEGWGEQYF.

The rearrangement links TRBV28 to TRBJ1-4; a weak D match, TRBD1 (5 bases). Germline V gives CDR1 MDHEN, CDR2 SYDVKM. V shed 7 bases and J shed 4 bases, with 10 bases lying between them. The CDR3 has 13 amino acids. CDR3 coding DNA: TGTGCCAGCACTCAGGGAATTAATGAAAAACTGTTTTTT. Translated, it gives CASTQGINEKLFF.

The chain joins TRBV19 to TRBJ1-1; D gene ambiguous. In germline, CDR1 is LNHDA, CDR2 SQIVND (reference sequence). There are 13 residues in the CDR3. The V gene lost 3 bases and the J gene lost 5 bases, with 10 bases spanning the gap. In DNA, the CDR3 is TGTGCCAGTAGTATTGGTCGTCGGACTGAAGCTTTCTTT. Protein product: CASSIGRRTEAFF.

This clone was counted once. J is TRBJ1-2 and V is TRBV3-1 (or the pseudogene TRBV3-2), with D perhaps matching TRBD1 (5 bases). Germline V gives CDR1 LGHDT, CDR2 YNNKEL (reference sequence). The CDR3 totals 15 residues. The V gene lost 1 base and the J gene lost 8 bases, with 17 bases spanning the gap. CDR3 sequence: CASSQAPGVVGGYTF. The CDR3 nucleotides are TGTGCCAGCAGCCAAGCGCCGGGGGTCGTCGGAGGCTACACCTTC.

The chain employs TRBV5-1 and TRBJ1-3; D may be TRBD1 (5 bases). Germline loops: CDR1 SGHRS, CDR2 YFSETQ. This CDR3 spans 17 amino acids. V gave up 0 bases and J gave up 0 bases, with 13 bases separating them. The CDR3 reads CASSLDSRVFSGNTIYF. CDR3 DNA: TGCGCCAGCAGCTTGGATTCCAGGGTCTTCTCTGGAAACACCATATATTTT.